This T cell receptor (beta chain) was identified during a study of tumor-infiltrating lymphocytes in primary liver carcinoma. The wider study: Men as well as women, aged 30 to 69 years, made up the patients.

Co-extraction yielded RNA and DNA from around 20-30 mg of unsorted bulk tissue. The V gene's germline CDR1 is MGHRA and CDR2 YSYEKL. The CDR3 sequence is 18 residues long. The germline V and J ends were trimmed by 1 base and 3 bases, with 20 bases remaining between them. TCR beta cDNA was reverse-transcribed from about 500 ng of total RNA. The reaction used a constant-region primer and ProtoScript II reverse transcriptase. Each TCR beta library was derived from three nested multiplex PCR rounds that employed slightly modified ARM-PCR. The two initial PCR rounds, approximately 10 cycles each, used TRBV1-TRBV30 forward and C-beta reverse primers. One entry per CDR3 protein, called by TCRdb with MiXCR from the multiplex PCR reads. The sample carries about 21,000 distinct CDR3 sequences, around three quarters recorded once.

The chain has TRBV4-1 and TRBJ2-3, with D possibly called TRBD1 or TRBD2 (5 bases each). Sequencing was carried out using liver tumor tissue from sampling region 1. The subset here: tumor region T1, superior pole. The TCR comes from a middle-aged man with primary liver carcinoma and hepatitis B virus infection. The DNA of the CDR3 is TGCGCCAGCAGCCAAGGGTTCGACAGTGTTACTAGTACAGATACGCAGTATTTT. Residues: CASSQGFDSVTSTDTQYF.